This T cell receptor beta chain appears in the sequencing data of a study of PD-1 blockade in classical Hodgkin lymphoma. Time point: cycle 4 day 1 (C4D1), after more than 5 weeks of nivolumab. Exposure to brentuximab vedotin varied, and each patient had relapsed following autologous stem cell transplantation. Assay: immunoSEQ multiplex PCR; the TCRdb copy retains only in-frame clones and omits some. The repertoire includes 25,000 or so clones, approximately 87% of them detected once, and approximately 23% sits in the top ten. Germline loops: CDR1 LNHDA, CDR2 SQIVND (reference sequence). Trimming shortened V by 0 bases and J by 3 bases, and 9 bases separated the two germline ends. The CDR3 covers 15 residues. Study-level points and caveats: Those patients who began receiving nivolumab less than 1 year after ASCT had lower diversity, and they were excluded. Newly diagnosed patients reportedly trailed healthy donors in baseline TCR diversity.

As for this clone: The target antigen is unknown.

The rearrangement joins TRBV19 to TRBJ1-3; perhaps TRBD1 as D (5 bases). Specimen: peripheral blood mononuclear cells (PBMCs), collected before the fourth cycle of nivolumab. The TCR sequence derives from a human donor with classical Hodgkin lymphoma. The CDR3 protein is CASSIEGPSGNTIYF. The CDR3 region has the DNA TGTGCCAGTAGTATAGAGGGGCCGAGTGGAAACACCATATATTTT.